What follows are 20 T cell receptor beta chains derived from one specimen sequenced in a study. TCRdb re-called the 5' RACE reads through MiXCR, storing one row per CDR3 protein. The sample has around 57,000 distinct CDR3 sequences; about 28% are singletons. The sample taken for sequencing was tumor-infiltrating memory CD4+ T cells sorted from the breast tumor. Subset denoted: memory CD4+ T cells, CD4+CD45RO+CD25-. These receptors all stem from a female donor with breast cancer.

This CDR3 is CASSVLGAGNEQFF. The CDR3 DNA follows: TGTGCCAGCAGCGTCCTGGGGGCGGGCAATGAGCAGTTCTTC. The V gene is TRBV9, the J gene TRBJ2-1; tentatively, D is TRBD1 (6 bases). Germline V gene sequence: CDR1 SGDLS, CDR2 YYNGEE. V gave up 2 bases and J gave up 6 bases, with 12 bases separating them. CDR3 length equals 14 residues.

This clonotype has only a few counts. In DNA, the CDR3 is TGCGCCAGCAGCCAAGATGTAGGGGGCTACACCTTC. It yields the protein CASSQDVGGYTF. V is TRBV4-3 and J is TRBJ1-2; D is unresolved. This CDR3 is built from 12 residues. In germline, CDR1 is LGHNA, CDR2 YSLEER. V lost 0 bases to trimming and J lost 8 bases, with 7 bases between them.

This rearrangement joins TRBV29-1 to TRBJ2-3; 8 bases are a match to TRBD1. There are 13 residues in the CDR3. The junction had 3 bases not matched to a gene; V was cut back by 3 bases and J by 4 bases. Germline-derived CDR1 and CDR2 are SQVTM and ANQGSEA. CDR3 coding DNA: TGCAGCGTTGATGGACAGGGATCAGATACGCAGTATTTT. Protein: CSVDGQGSDTQYF.

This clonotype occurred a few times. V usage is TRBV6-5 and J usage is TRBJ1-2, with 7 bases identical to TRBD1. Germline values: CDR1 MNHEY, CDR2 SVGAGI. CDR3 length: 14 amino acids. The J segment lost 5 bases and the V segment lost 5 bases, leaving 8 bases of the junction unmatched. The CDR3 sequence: CASSRQGPYYGYTF. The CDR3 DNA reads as TGTGCCAGCAGTCGACAGGGACCCTATTATGGCTACACCTTC.

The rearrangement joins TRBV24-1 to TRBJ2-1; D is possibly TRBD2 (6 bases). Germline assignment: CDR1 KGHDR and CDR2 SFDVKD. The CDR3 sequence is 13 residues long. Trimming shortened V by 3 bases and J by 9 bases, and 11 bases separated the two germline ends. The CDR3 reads CATSDMWEAEQFF. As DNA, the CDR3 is TGTGCCACCAGTGATATGTGGGAGGCTGAGCAGTTCTTC.

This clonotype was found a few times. The CDR3 DNA sequence: TGTGCCAGCAGTGTGGGCAGGGCGTACGAGCAGTACTTC. Translated: CASSVGRAYEQYF. V usage is TRBV25-1 and J usage is TRBJ2-7; perhaps TRBD1 as D (5 bases). Looked up from germline, CDR1 is MGHDK and CDR2 is SYGVNS. The CDR3 has 13 amino acids. V lost 4 bases, J lost 4 bases, and 11 bases lay in between.

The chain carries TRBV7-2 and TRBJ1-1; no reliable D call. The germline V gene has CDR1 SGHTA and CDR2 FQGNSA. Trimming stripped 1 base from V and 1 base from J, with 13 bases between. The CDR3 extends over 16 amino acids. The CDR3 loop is CASSLVGHNANTEAFF. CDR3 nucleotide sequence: TGTGCCAGCAGCTTAGTTGGCCACAATGCGAACACTGAAGCTTTCTTT. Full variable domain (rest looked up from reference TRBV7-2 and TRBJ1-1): GAGVSQSPSNKVTEKGKDVELRCDPISGHTALYWYRQSLGQGLEFLIYFQGNSAPDKSGLPSDRFSAERTGGSVSTLTIQRTQQEDSAVYLCASSLVGHNANTEAFFGQGTRLTVV.

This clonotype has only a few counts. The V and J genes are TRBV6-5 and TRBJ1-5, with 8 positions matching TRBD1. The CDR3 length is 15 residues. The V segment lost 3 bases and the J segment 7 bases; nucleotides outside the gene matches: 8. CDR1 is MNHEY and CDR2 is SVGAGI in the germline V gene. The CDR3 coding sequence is TGTGCCAGCAGTTATAAAGGACAGGGTGGCCAGCCCCAGCATTTT. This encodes CASSYKGQGGQPQHF.

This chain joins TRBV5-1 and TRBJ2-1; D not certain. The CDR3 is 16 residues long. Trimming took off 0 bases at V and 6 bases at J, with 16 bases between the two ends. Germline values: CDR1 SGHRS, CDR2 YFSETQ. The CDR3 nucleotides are TGCGCCAGCAGCTTGGCCCTAGTCAGCTTTGTCAATGAGCAGTTCTTC. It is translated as CASSLALVSFVNEQFF. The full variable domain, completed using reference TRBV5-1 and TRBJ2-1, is KAGVTQTPRYLIKTRGQQVTLSCSPISGHRSVSWYQQTPGQGLQFLFEYFSETQRNKGNFPGRFSGRQFSNSRSEMNVSTLELGDSALYLCASSLALVSFVNEQFFGPGTRLTVL.

The chain's CDR3 is CSVPWDIDTGELFF. CDR3 in DNA: TGCAGTGTCCCCTGGGACATAGACACCGGGGAGCTGTTTTTT. The chain links TRBV20-1 to TRBJ2-2; D is perhaps TRBD1 (6 bases). CDR3 size: 14 residues. Germline loops: CDR1 DFQATT, CDR2 SNEGSKA (reference sequence). Trimming removed 7 bases at V and 3 bases at J, with 15 bases between.

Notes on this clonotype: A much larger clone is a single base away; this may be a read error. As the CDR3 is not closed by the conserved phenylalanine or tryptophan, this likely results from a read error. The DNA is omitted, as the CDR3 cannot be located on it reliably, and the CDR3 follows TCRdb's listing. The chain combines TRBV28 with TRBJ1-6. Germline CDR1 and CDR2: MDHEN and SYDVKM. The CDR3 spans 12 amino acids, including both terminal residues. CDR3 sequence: CASSYERRYTHV.

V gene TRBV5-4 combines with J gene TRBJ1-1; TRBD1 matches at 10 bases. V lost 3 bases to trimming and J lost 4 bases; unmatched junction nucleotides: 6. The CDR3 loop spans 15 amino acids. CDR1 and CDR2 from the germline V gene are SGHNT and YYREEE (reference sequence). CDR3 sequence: CASSSRTGGGTEAFF. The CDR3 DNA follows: TGTGCCAGCAGCTCTCGGACAGGGGGGGGCACTGAAGCTTTCTTT.

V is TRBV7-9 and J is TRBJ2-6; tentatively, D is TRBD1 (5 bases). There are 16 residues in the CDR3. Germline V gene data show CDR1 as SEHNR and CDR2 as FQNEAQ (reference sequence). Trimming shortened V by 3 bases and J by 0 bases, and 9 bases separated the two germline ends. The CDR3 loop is CASSFGASSGANVLTF. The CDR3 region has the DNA TGTGCCAGCAGCTTTGGGGCCTCCTCTGGGGCCAACGTCCTGACTTTC.

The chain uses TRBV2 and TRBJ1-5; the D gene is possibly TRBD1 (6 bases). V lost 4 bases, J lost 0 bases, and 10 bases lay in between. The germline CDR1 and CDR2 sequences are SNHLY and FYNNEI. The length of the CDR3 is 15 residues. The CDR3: CASSVYRDSNQPQHF. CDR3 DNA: TGTGCCAGCAGTGTGTACAGGGATAGCAATCAGCCCCAGCATTTT.

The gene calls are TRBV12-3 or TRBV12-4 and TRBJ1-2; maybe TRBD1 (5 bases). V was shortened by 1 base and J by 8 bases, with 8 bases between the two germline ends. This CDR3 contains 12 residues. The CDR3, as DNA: TGTGCCAGCAGTTTAGGGGGCGGCGGCTACACCTTC. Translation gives CASSLGGGGYTF.

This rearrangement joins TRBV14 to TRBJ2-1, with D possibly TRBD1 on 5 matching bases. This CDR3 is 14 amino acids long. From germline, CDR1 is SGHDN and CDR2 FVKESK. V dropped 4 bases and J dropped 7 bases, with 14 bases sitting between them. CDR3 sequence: CASSRRGPSNEQFF. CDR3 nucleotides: TGTGCCAGCAGCCGAAGGGGTCCGTCAAATGAGCAGTTCTTC.

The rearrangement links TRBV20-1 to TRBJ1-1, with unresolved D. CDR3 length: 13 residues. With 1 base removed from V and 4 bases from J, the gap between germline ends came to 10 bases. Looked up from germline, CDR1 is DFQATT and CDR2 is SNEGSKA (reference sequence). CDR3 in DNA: TGCAGTGCTAGAGGGTCCGTCGTCACTGAAGCTTTCTTT. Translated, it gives CSARGSVVTEAFF.

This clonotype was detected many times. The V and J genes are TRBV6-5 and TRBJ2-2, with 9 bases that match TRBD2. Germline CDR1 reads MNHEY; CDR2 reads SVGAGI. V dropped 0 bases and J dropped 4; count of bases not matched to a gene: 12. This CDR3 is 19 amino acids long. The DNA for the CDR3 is TGTGCCAGCAGTTACTCGGGGATAGCGGGAGCCCCCAGCACCGGGGAGCTGTTTTTT. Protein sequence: CASSYSGIAGAPSTGELFF.

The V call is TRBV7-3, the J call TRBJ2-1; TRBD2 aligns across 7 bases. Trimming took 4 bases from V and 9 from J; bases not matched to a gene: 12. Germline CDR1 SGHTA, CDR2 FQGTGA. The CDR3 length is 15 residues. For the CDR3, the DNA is TGTGCCAGCAGCTCGATTCGGACTAGAGGTAGTGAGCAGTTCTTC. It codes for CASSSIRTRGSEQFF.

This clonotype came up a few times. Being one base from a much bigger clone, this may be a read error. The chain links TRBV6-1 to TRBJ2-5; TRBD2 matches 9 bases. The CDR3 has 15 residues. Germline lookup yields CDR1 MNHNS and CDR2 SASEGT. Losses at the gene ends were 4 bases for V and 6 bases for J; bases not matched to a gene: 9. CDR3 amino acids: CASSGAAGGWKTQYF. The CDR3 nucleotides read TGTGCCAGCAGTGGGGCGGCGGGGGGGTGGAAGACCCAGTACTTC.